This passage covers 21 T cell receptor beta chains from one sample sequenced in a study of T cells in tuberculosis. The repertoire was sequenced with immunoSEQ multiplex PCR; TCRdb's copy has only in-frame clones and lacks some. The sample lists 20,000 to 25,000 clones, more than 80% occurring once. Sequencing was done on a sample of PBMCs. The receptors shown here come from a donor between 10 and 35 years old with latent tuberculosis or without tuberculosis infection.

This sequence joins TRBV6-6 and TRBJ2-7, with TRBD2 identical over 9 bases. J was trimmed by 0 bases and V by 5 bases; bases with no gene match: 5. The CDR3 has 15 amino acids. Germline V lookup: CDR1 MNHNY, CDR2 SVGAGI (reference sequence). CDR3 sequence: CASSTRGGASYEQYF. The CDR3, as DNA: TGTGCCAGCAGTACCCGCGGGGGGGCCTCCTACGAGCAGTACTTC.

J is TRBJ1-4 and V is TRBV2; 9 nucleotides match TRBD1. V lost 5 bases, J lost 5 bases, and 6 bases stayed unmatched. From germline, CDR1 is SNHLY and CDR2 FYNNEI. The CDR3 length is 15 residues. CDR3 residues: CASSPAGTGNEKLFF. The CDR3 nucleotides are TGTGCCAGCAGTCCCGCCGGGACAGGGAATGAAAAACTGTTTTTT.

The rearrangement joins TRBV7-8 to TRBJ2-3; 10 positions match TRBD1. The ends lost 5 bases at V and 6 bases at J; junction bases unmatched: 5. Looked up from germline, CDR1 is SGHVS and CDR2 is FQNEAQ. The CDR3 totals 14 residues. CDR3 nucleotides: TGTGCCAGCAGCCTAGGGACAGGGGAGGATACGCAGTATTTT. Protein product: CASSLGTGEDTQYF.

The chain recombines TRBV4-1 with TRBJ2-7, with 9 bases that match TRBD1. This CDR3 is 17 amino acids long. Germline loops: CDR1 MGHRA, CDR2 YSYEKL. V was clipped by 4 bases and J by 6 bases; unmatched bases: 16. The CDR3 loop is CASSPLSPGQGPSEQYF. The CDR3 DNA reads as TGCGCCAGCAGCCCCCTCTCTCCGGGACAGGGTCCCAGCGAGCAGTACTTC.

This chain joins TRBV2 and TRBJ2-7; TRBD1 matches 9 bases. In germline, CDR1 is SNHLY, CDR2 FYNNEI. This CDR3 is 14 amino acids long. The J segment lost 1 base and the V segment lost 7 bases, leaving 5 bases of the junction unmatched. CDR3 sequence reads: CASIDGQGSYEQYF. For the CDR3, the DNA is TGTGCCAGCATCGACGGACAGGGGTCCTACGAGCAGTACTTC.

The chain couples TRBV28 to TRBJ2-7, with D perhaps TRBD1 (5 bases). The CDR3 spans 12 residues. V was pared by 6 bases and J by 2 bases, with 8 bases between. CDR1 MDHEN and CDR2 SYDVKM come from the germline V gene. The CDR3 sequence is CASSQGAYEQYF. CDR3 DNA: TGTGCCAGCAGCCAAGGGGCCTACGAGCAGTACTTC.

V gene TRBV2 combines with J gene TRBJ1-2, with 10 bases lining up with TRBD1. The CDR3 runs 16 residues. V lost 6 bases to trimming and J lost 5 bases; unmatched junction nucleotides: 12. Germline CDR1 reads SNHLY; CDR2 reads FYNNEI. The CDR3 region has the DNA TGTGCCAGCAGCGAACCCCGGGACAGGGGTAATTATGGCTACACCTTC. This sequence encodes CASSEPRDRGNYGYTF.

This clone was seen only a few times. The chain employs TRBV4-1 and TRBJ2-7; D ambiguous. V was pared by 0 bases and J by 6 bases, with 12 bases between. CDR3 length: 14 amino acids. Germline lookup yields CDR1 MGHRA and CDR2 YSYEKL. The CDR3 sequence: CASSQESPLGEQYF. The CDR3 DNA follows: TGCGCCAGCAGCCAAGAGAGCCCACTCGGCGAGCAGTACTTC.

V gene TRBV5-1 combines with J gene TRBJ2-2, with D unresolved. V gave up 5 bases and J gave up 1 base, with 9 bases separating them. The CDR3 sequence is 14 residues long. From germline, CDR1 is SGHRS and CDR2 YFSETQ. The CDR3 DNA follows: TGCGCCAGCAGTCGCGCTCTGAACACCGGGGAGCTGTTTTTT. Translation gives CASSRALNTGELFF.

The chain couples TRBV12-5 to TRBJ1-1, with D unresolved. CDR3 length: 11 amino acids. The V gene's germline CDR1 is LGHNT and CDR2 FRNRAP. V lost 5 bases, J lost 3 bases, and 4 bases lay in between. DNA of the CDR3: TGTGCTAGTGGTCGGGACACTGAAGCTTTCTTT. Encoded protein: CASGRDTEAFF.

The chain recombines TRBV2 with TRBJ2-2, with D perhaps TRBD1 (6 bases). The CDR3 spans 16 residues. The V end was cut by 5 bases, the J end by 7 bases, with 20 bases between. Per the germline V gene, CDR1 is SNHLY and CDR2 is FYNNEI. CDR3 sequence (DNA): TGTGCCAGCAGTAGTGGCAGGGGCGAGGGCAGCGGGGAGCTGTTTTTT. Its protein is CASSSGRGEGSGELFF. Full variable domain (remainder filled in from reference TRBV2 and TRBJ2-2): EPEVTQTPSHQVTQMGQEVILRCVPISNHLYFYWYRQILGQKVEFLVSFYNNEISEKSEIFDDQFSVERPDGSNFTLKIRSTKLEDSAMYFCASSSGRGEGSGELFFGEGSRLTVL.

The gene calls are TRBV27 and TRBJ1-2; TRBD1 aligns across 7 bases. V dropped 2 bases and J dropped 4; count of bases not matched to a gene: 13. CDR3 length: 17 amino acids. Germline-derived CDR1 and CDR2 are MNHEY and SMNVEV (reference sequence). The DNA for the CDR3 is TGTGCCAGCAGTTTAGTAGGGGGCGGTATGGTTGGCTATGGCTACACCTTC. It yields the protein CASSLVGGGMVGYGYTF.

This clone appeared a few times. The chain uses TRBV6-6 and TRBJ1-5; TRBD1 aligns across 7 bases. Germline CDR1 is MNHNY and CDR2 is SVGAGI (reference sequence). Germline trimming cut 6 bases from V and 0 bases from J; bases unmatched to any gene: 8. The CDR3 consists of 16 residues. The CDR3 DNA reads TGTGCCAGCAGCTCTCAACAGGGGTATAGCAATCAGCCCCAGCATTTT. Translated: CASSSQQGYSNQPQHF.

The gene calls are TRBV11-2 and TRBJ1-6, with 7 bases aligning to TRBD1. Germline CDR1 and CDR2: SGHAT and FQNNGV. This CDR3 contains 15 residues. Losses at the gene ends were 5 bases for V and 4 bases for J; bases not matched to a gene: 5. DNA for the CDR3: TGTGCCAGCAGCCGGACGGGACAGTATAATTCACCCCTCCACTTT. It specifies CASSRTGQYNSPLHF.

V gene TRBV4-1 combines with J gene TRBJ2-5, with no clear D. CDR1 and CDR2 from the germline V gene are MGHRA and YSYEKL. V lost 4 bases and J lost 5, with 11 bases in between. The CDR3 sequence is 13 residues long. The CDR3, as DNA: TGCGCCAGCAGCCTCAGTACCTTTGAGACCCAGTACTTC. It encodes CASSLSTFETQYF.

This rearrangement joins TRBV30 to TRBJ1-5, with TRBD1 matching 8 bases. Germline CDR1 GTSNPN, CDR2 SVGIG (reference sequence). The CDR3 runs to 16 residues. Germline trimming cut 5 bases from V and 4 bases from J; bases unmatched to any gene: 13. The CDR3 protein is CAWRPDPGTGNQPQHF. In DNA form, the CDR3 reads TGTGCCTGGCGACCTGACCCTGGGACAGGTAATCAGCCCCAGCATTTT.

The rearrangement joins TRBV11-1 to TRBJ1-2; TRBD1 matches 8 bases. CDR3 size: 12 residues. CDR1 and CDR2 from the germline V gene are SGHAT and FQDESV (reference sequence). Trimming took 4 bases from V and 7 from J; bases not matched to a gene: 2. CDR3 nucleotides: TGTGCCAGCAGCTGGACAGGGATTGGCTACACCTTC. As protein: CASSWTGIGYTF.

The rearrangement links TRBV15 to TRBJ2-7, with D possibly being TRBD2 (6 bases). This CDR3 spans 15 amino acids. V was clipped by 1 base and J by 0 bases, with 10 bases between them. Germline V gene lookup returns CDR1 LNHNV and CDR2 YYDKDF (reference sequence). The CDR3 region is CATSRGSSGSYEQYF. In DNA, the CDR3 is TGTGCCACCAGCAGAGGAAGTAGCGGCTCCTACGAGCAGTACTTC. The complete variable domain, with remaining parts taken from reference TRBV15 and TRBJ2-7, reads DAMVIQNPRYQVTQFGKPVTLSCSQTLNHNVMYWYQQKSSQAPKLLFHYYDKDFNNEADTPDNFQSRRPNTSFCFLDIRSPGLGDTAMYLCATSRGSSGSYEQYFGPGTRLTVT.

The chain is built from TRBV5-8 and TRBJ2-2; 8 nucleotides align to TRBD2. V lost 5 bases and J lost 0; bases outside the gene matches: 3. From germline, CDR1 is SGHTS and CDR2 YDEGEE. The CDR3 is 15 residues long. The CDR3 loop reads CASSSSGANTGELFF. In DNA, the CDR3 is TGTGCCAGCAGTAGTAGCGGGGCGAACACCGGGGAGCTGTTTTTT. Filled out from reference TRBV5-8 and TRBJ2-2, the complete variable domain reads EAGVTQSPTHLIKTRGQQATLRCSPISGHTSVYWYQQALGLGLQFLLWYDEGEERNRGNFPPRFSGRQFPNYSSELNVNALELEDSALYLCASSSSGANTGELFFGEGSRLTVL.

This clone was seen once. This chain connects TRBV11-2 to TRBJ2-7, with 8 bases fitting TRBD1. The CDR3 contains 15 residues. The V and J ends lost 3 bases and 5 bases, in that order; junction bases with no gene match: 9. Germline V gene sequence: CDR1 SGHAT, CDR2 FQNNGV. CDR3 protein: CASSFTRDRTHEQYF. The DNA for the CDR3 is TGTGCCAGCAGCTTTACCCGGGACAGGACTCACGAGCAGTACTTC.

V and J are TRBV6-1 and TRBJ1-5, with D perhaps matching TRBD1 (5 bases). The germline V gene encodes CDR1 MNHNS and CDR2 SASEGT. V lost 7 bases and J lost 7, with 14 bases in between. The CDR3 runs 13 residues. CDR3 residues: CASTPETVQPQHF. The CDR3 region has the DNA TGTGCCAGCACTCCCGAGACAGTCCAGCCCCAGCATTTT.